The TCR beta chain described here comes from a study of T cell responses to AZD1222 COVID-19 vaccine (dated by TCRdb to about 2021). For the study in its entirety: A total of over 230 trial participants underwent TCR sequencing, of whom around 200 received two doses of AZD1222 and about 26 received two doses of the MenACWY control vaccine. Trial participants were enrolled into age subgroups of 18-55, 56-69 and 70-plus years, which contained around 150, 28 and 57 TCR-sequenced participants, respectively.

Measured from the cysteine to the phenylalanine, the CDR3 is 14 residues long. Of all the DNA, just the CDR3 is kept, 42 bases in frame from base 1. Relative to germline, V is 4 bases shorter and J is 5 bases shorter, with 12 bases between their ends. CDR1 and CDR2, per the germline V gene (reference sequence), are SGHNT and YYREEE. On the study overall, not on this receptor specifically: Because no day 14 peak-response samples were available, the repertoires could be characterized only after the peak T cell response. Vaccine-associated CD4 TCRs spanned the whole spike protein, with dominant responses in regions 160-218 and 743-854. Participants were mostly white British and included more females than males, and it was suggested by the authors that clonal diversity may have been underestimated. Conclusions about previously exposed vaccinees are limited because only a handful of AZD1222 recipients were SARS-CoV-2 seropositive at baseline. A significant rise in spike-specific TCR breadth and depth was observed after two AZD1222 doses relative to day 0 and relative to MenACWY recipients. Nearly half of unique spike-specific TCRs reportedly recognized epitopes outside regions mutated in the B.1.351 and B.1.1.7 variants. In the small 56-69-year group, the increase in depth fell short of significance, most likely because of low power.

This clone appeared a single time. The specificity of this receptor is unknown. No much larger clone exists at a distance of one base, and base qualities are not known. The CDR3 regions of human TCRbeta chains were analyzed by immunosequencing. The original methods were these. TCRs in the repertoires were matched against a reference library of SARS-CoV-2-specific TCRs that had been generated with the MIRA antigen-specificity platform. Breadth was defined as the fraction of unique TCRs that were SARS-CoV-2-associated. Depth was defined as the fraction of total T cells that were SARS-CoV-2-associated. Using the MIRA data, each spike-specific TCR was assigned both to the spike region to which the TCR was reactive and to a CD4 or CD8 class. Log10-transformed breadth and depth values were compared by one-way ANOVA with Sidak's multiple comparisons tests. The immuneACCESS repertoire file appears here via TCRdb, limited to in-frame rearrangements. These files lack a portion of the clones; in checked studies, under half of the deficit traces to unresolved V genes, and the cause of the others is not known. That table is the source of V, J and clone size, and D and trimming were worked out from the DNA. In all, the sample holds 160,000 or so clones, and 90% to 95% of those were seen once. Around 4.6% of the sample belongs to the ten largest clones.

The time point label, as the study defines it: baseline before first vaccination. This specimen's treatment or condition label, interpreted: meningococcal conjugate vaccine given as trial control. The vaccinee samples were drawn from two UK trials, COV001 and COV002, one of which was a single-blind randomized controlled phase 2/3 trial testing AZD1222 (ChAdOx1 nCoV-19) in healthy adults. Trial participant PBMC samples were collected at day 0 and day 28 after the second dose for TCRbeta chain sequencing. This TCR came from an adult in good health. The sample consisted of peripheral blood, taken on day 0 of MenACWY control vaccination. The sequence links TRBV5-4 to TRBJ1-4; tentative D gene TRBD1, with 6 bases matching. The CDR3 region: CASSIQDRNEKLFF. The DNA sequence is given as TGTGCCAGCAGCATCCAGGACAGAAATGAAAAACTGTTTTTT.